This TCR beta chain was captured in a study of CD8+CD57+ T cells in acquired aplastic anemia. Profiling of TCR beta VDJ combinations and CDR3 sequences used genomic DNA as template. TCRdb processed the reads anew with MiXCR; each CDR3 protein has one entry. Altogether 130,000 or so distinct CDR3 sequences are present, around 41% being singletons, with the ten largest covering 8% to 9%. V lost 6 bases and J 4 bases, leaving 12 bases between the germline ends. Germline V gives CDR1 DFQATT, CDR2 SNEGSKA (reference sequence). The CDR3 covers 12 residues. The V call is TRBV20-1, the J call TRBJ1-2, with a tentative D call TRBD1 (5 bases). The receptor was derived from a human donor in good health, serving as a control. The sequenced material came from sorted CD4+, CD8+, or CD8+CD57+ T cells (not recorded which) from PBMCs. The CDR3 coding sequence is TGCAGTGCAGAAGACAGATCCTATGGCTACACCTTC. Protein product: CSAEDRSYGYTF.